This paragraph reports one T cell receptor (beta chain). Its target is not known. This specimen comes from a study of response to subunit inactivated influenza vaccine. Study-wide points: With each seasonal influenza vaccination, the authors suggested, few new T cells are recruited.

The CDR3 sequence is 16 residues long. Germline assignment: CDR1 LGHNA and CDR2 YSLEER. V was pared by 0 bases and J by 4 bases, with 2 bases of the junction left unmatched. In TCRdb, the RT-PCR reads were re-called with MiXCR into one record per CDR3 protein. Of more than 600,000 distinct CDR3 sequences detected, about a fifth appear once; the ten largest clones hold roughly a tenth. The sample consisted of PBMCs from blood, taken 4 to 6 days after vaccination. The receptor comes from a man aged 50-59 years who received an inactivated influenza vaccine. The V call is TRBV4-3, the J call TRBJ2-3; 12 nucleotides agree with TRBD2. The CDR3: CASSQDWTSGADTQYF. CDR3 DNA sequence: TGCGCCAGCAGCCAAGATTGGACTAGCGGGGCAGATACGCAGTATTTT.